The rows below give T cell receptor beta chains drawn from one sample of a study of shared clonotypes between healthy human individuals. The protocol was immunoSEQ multiplex PCR, while the TCRdb copy is restricted to in-frame clones and leaves out a portion. The table shows hundreds of thousands of clones, with around 95% occurring only once. Sequenced material: naive CD8+ T cells sorted from blood. These TCRs come from a woman aged 25-40 years in good health. Each CDR3 is given with its conserved first and last residue. The D gene is left open where the match is weak. Where a row states a size, it is once, few, many or the class of an expanded clone; other rows omit it.

cdr3_length j_call d_call v_call clone_size cdr3_nt cdr3_aa
13 TRBJ2-5 TRBD1 TRBV19 . TGTGCCAGTAGTGTGGACAGGGAAGAGACCCAGTACTTC CASSVDREETQYF
17 TRBJ1-5 . TRBV28 . TGTGCCAGCAGTTTGGGGCAGTACCCTACGGGCAATCAGCCCCAGCATTTT CASSLGQYPTGNQPQHF
19 TRBJ2-1 TRBD2 TRBV7-2 . TGTGCCAGCAGCTTATCGTGGACTAGCGGTTTCGTTTTCAACAATGAGCAGTTCTTC CASSLSWTSGFVFNNEQFF
13 TRBJ2-7 TRBD2 TRBV7-8 once TGTGCCAGCAGCTTCGGACTAGGCCCCGAGCAGTACTTC CASSFGLGPEQYF
14 TRBJ1-1 . TRBV9 . TGTGCCAGCAGCGTGTTCAGAAAGAACACTGAAGCTTTCTTT CASSVFRKNTEAFF
12 TRBJ1-2 . TRBV29-1 . TGCAGCGTGGACAGCGGAGTTTATGGCTACACCTTC CSVDSGVYGYTF
15 TRBJ2-1 TRBD2 TRBV28 . TGTGCCAGCAGCCCCGGACTAGCGCTTGGTAATGAGCAGTTCTTC CASSPGLALGNEQFF
17 TRBJ2-1 TRBD2 TRBV4-2 . TGTGCCAGCAGCCAAGATGTTCCTAGCGGGGATTACAATGAGCAGTTCTTC CASSQDVPSGDYNEQFF
14 TRBJ1-1 . TRBV5-1 . TGCGCCAGCAGCACGACCTCCTTGAACACTGAAGCTTTCTTT CASSTTSLNTEAFF
13 TRBJ2-1 TRBD2 TRBV29-1 . TGCAGCGTTGAAGATACCGGGCTAGCGGGGTGGTTCTTC CSVEDTGLAGWFF
16 TRBJ2-3 TRBD1 TRBV5-1 . TGCGCCAGCAGCTTGGGGGACAGGGGCCCCACAGATACGCAGTATTTT CASSLGDRGPTDTQYF
12 TRBJ1-1 . TRBV5-1 . TGCGCCAGCAGCTCAGAGAACACTGAAGCTTTCTTT CASSSENTEAFF
13 TRBJ2-7 . TRBV7-9 . TGTGCCAGCAGCCCTAGGACTGGATACGAGCAGTACTTC CASSPRTGYEQYF
14 TRBJ2-2 . TRBV7-9 . TGTGCCAGTATCGACAGTCACTTGACCGGGGAGCTGTTTTTT CASIDSHLTGELFF
15 TRBJ1-1 . TRBV4-1 . TGCGCCAGCAGCCAAAATGGGGGGGATGGGACTGAAGCTTTCTTT CASSQNGGDGTEAFF
13 TRBJ1-1 . TRBV5-6 . TGTGCCAGCAGCTTCGAGGGGAGCACTGAAGCTTTCTTT CASSFEGSTEAFF
15 TRBJ1-5 TRBD1 TRBV5-1 few TGCGCCAGCAGCAGGGGACAGGCAGGAAATCAGCCCCAGCATTTT CASSRGQAGNQPQHF
13 TRBJ2-1 TRBD2 TRBV28 . TGTGCCAGCAGTTGGGGGGGGGTCGAAGAGCAGTTCTTC CASSWGGVEEQFF
13 TRBJ2-7 TRBD1 TRBV28 . TGTGCCAGCAGCTTACAGGGACAGACCGAGCAGTACTTC CASSLQGQTEQYF
14 TRBJ1-1 . TRBV7-9 . TGTGCCAGCAGTATTTCAAGAGGGGGCACTGAAGCTTTCTTT CASSISRGGTEAFF
11 TRBJ2-3 . TRBV30 . TGTGCCTGGAGTGTACTACCGGGACTCCATTTT CAWSVLPGLHF
13 TRBJ2-5 . TRBV5-4 few TGTGCCAGCAGCTCTGAAAGCCAAGAGACCCAGTACTTC CASSSESQETQYF
18 TRBJ1-5 . TRBV5-4 . TGTGCCAGCTTGGGAGAGGCGCAGGTTTTTGGGGGGGATCAGCCCCAGCATTTT CASLGEAQVFGGDQPQHF
15 TRBJ1-5 . TRBV19 . TGTGCCAGTAGTATTGCCCAAGCTAGCAATCAGCCCCAGCATTTT CASSIAQASNQPQHF
14 TRBJ1-2 TRBD1 TRBV29-1 . TGCAGCGTTGTATCAGGGACAGGGGGGTATGGCTACACCTTC CSVVSGTGGYGYTF
16 TRBJ2-1 . TRBV21-1 once TGTGCCAGCAGCAAAGGAGGACTAGTGTCCTACAATGAGCAGTTCTTC CASSKGGLVSYNEQFF
14 TRBJ2-1 TRBD2 TRBV19 . TGTGCCACCAAACTAGCGGGTATCTACAATGAGCAGTTCTTC CATKLAGIYNEQFF
15 TRBJ2-1 TRBD2 TRBV29-1 . TGCAGCGTTGGGAGTAGCGGGAAGATATACAATGAGCAGTTCTTC CSVGSSGKIYNEQFF
18 TRBJ1-3 . TRBV7-9 once TGTGCCAGCAGCTCTCAAAGGCGAAGGATAAACTCTGGAAACACCATATATTTT CASSSQRRRINSGNTIYF
13 TRBJ2-3 . TRBV5-1 . TGCGCCAGCAGCTATCATACGGCAGATACGCAGTATTTT CASSYHTADTQYF
14 TRBJ2-7 . TRBV6-5 . TGTGCCAGCAGTGCTTCGACTGGGGCCTACGAGCAGTACTTC CASSASTGAYEQYF
16 TRBJ2-1 . TRBV27 . TGTGCCAGCAGTCAATCTACAGGGTATTCATACAATGAGCAGTTCTTC CASSQSTGYSYNEQFF
15 TRBJ2-1 TRBD2 TRBV9 . TGTGCCAGCAGCGCGGGGACTAGCGCCGTTAAGGAGCAGTTCTTC CASSAGTSAVKEQFF
15 TRBJ2-7 TRBD2 TRBV9 . TGTGCCAGCAGCGTAGACGCGGGAGCGCCCTACGAGCAGTACTTC CASSVDAGAPYEQYF
15 TRBJ2-1 . TRBV6-1 . TGTGCCAGCAGTGGCGTCACACGAGGAAACAATGAGCAGTTCTTC CASSGVTRGNNEQFF
14 TRBJ2-7 TRBD1 TRBV27 . TGTGCCAGCAGTTTTGGACAGGGTGACTACGAGCAGTACTTC CASSFGQGDYEQYF
15 TRBJ2-5 TRBD1 TRBV7-8 . TGTGCCAGCAGCTTCATGGGACAGGTGGTAGAGACCCAGTACTTC CASSFMGQVVETQYF
14 TRBJ2-7 . TRBV19 . TGTGCCAGTAGTATAGATGGCACATCCTACGAGCAGTACTTC CASSIDGTSYEQYF
12 TRBJ2-7 . TRBV28 . TGTGCCAGCAGTTCATATCGGGGCGAGCAGTACTTC CASSSYRGEQYF
16 TRBJ1-4 . TRBV28 . TGTGCCAGCAGCGATACTCGGGGTAGGACTAATGAAAAACTGTTTTTT CASSDTRGRTNEKLFF
14 TRBJ1-4 TRBD1 TRBV5-1 once TGCGCCAGCAGAGAGGGACAGGGGCTTCCCGAACTGTTTTTT CASREGQGLPELFF
16 TRBJ1-4 . TRBV28 . TGTGCCAGCAGTTCAGGGGTTTCGGGAACTAATGAAAAACTGTTTTTT CASSSGVSGTNEKLFF
15 TRBJ1-5 . TRBV9 . TGTGCCAGCAGCGTAGGGCCCCTAGCCAATCAGCCCCAGCATTTT CASSVGPLANQPQHF
14 TRBJ1-1 . TRBV5-4 . TGTGCCAGCAGCTTGGTGGGGGGGAACACTGAAGCTTTCTTT CASSLVGGNTEAFF
13 TRBJ2-1 . TRBV7-9 . TGTGCCAGCAGCTTAGGGCAGCACAATGAGCAGTTCTTC CASSLGQHNEQFF